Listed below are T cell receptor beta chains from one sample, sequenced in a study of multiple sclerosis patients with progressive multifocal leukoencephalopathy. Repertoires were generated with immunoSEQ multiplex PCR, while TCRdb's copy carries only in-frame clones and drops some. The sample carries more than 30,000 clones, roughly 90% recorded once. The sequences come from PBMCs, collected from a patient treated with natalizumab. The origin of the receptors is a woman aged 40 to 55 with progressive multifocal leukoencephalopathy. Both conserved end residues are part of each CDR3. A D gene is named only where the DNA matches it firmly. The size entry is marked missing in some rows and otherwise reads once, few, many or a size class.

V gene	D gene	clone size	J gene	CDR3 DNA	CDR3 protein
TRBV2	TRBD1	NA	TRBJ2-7	TGTGCCAGCAGGTTGGACAGGAACTACGAGCAGTACTTC	CASRLDRNYEQYF
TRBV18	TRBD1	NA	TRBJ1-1	TGTGCCAGCTCCAAGAGGACAGGGCAAAACACTGAAGCTTTCTTT	CASSKRTGQNTEAFF
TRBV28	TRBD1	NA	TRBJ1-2	TGTGCAGCAAACAGGGGGCGCAACGGCTACACCTTC	CAANRGRNGYTF
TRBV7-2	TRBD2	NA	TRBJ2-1	TGTGCCAGCCGAGGCGGTAGCGGGGGGGGCGGTTCCTACAATGAGCAGTTCTTC	CASRGGSGGGGSYNEQFF
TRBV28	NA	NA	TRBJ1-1	TGTGCCAGCAGTTTTGGGGCGTACACTGAAGCTTTCTTT	CASSFGAYTEAFF
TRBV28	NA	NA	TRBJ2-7	TGTGCCAGCAGTTTGACCCAAGACCCGTACTTC	CASSLTQDPYF
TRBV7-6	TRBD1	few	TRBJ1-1	TGTGCCAGCAGCTCCGGTTACAGGGGGACATATGGTGAAGCTTTCTTT	CASSSGYRGTYGEAFF
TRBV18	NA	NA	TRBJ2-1	TGTGCCAGCTCACCCTTAGTGCTAGGCCTGGACAATGAGCAGTTCTTC	CASSPLVLGLDNEQFF
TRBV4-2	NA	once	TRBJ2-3	TGTGCCAGCAGCCAAGTTGATAGAGGCGGGGGCCCCACAGATACGCAGTATTTT	CASSQVDRGGGPTDTQYF
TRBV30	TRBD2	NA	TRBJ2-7	TGTGCCTGGAGTGAAGGAGCGGGAATTTTCTCCTACGAGCAGTACTTC	CAWSEGAGIFSYEQYF
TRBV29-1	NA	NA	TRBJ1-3	TGCAGCGTTGAGGAGGCAGGCCCTGGAAACACCATATATTTT	CSVEEAGPGNTIYF
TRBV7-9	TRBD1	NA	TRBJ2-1	TGTGCCAGCAGCTTAGACTACCAGGGACAGGGGTACAATGAGCAGTTCTTC	CASSLDYQGQGYNEQFF
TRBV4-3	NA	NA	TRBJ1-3	TGCGCCAGCAGCCAAGAACGGGGCAGGGAATTGAGCTCTGGAAACACCATATATTTT	CASSQERGRELSSGNTIYF
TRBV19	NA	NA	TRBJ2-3	TGTGCCAGTAGTACCGGGCCCAGGGTGGGGCCATTGGAGGAGAGCACAGATACGCAGTATTTT	CASSTGPRVGPLEESTDTQYF
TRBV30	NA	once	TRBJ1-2	TGTGCCTGGAGTGTAGGCGTCATGTCTAACTATGGCTACACCTTC	CAWSVGVMSNYGYTF
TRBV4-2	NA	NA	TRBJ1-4	TGTGCCAGCAGCCAAGTTTATTCGGGCACTAATGAAAAACTGTTTTTT	CASSQVYSGTNEKLFF
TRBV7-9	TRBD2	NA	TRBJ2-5	TGTGCCAGCAGCTGGGGGACTAGCGGAGGGGAGACCCAGTACTTC	CASSWGTSGGETQYF
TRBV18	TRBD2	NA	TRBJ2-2	TGTGCCAGCTTACTAGCGGGAGACACCGGGGAGCTGTTTTTT	CASLLAGDTGELFF
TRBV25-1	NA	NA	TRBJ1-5	TGTGCCAGCAGTGTAGGGGGTCTCAATCAGCCCCAGCATTTT	CASSVGGLNQPQHF
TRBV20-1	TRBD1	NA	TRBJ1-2	TGCAGTGCAAGGACAGGTTATGGCTACACCTTC	CSARTGYGYTF
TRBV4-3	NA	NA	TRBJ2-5	TGCGCCAGCAGCCAGGGGGGTGAGACTCAAGAGACCCAGTACTTC	CASSQGGETQETQYF
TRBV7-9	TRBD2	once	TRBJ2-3	TGTGCCAGCAGCTCCGGACTAGCGGGAGCACGGACAGATACGCAGTATTTT	CASSSGLAGARTDTQYF
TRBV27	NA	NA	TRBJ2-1	TGTGCCAGCAGGTTGGGAGCGGAGGTTTCCTACAATGAGCAGTTCTTC	CASRLGAEVSYNEQFF
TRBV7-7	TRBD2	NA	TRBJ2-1	TGTGCCAGCAGCTTAGCGTGGGGGGAGGGCAATGAGCAGTTCTTC	CASSLAWGEGNEQFF
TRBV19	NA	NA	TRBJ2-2	TGTGCCAGTAGTATAGAACAGAGAAACACCGGGGAGCTGTTTTTT	CASSIEQRNTGELFF
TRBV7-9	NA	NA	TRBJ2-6	TGTGCCAGCATCTTTTCGGTGGCCAACGTCCTGACTTTC	CASIFSVANVLTF
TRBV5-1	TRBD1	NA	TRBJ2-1	TGCGCCAGCTTTGAGGGGACAGGGTCCTTGTACAATGAGCAGTTCTTC	CASFEGTGSLYNEQFF
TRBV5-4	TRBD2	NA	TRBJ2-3	TGTGCCAGCAGCCTCCCTATTGGGAGGGCCCGATTAACAGATACGCAGTATTTT	CASSLPIGRARLTDTQYF
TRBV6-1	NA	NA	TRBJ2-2	TGTGCCAGCAGACAAACCTTAGCGTACGGGGAGCTGTTTTTT	CASRQTLAYGELFF
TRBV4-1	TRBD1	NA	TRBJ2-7	TGCGCCAGCAGCCAACCGAACAGGGGAGAGTACGAGCAGTACTTC	CASSQPNRGEYEQYF
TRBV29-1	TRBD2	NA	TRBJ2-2	TGCAGCGTTGAATCCAGCGGGGGTACCGAAACGAACACCGGGGAGCTGTTTTTT	CSVESSGGTETNTGELFF
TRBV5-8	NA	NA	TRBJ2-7	TGTGCCAGCAGCTATGGCTGGGACGGACCCCCCTACGAGCAGTACTTC	CASSYGWDGPPYEQYF
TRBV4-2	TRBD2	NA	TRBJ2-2	TGTGCCAGCAGCCAAGCGACTAGCGGTTCCACCGGGGAGCTGTTTTTT	CASSQATSGSTGELFF
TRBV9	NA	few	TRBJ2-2	TGTGCCAGCAGCGGGAACAGGGCCGGGGAGCTGTTTTTT	CASSGNRAGELFF